This T cell receptor (beta chain) was recorded in a study of T-cell reconstitution after alpha-beta-depleted transplantation in children. There are a few counts of this clonotype. J was trimmed by 2 bases and V by 5 bases; bases with no gene match: 9. This CDR3 is built from 16 residues. Per germline, CDR1 SGHNT and CDR2 YENEEA. Preparation of the TCRbeta library used unique molecular identifiers. One entry per CDR3 protein, called by TCRdb with MiXCR from the PCR reads. The table has under 750,000 distinct CDR3 sequences, about 23% seen once. Sequenced material: PBMCs, mostly from graft donor cells, taken 360 days after TCRalphabeta/CD19-depleted stem cell transplant. This sequence joins TRBV11-3 and TRBJ2-3, with TRBD2 identical over 8 bases. This receptor was identified in a boy under two years old who had a stem cell transplant for acute myeloid leukemia, so the T cells may come from the graft donor. The CDR3 region is CASSLRGGYLTDTQYF. CDR3 coding DNA: TGTGCCAGCAGCCTGCGCGGGGGGTACCTCACAGATACGCAGTATTTT.